A single sample is the source of the 21 T cell receptor beta chains below, sequenced in a study of blood T cell repertoires in COVID-19. Some clones are missing from TCRdb's copy, which holds only in-frame ones; the method was immunoSEQ multiplex PCR. The sample includes tens of thousands of clones, 85% of them seen just once. The sequencing sample was made of peripheral blood. Every receptor here comes from a man aged 55 to 70 with COVID-19, enrolled during active disease.

This clone came up once. The rearrangement joins TRBV2 to TRBJ1-1; maybe TRBD1 (5 bases). V shed 2 bases and J shed 1 base, with 11 bases lying between them. This CDR3 spans 15 amino acids. The germline gives CDR1 SNHLY, CDR2 FYNNEI. The CDR3 nucleotides are TGTGCCAGCAGTGAATTGGGCAGGGCGAACACTGAAGCTTTCTTT. The encoded protein is CASSELGRANTEAFF.

This chain uses TRBV6-2 or TRBV6-3 with TRBJ1-6; D is unresolved. V lost 4 bases and J lost 7, with 14 bases in between. Germline V gene sequence: CDR1 MNHEY, CDR2 SVGEGT. The CDR3 extends over 15 amino acids. CDR3 loop: CASSSAGFVNSPLHF. The CDR3 nucleotides are TGTGCCAGCAGTTCGGCGGGTTTCGTAAATTCACCCCTCCACTTT.

This clone has ten or more counts. The chain has TRBV4-2 and TRBJ1-2; D might be TRBD1 (5 bases). Germline CDR1 reads LGHNA; CDR2 reads YNFKEQ. This CDR3 is 17 amino acids long. V lost 1 base and J 0 bases, leaving 15 bases between the germline ends. CDR3 in amino acids: CASSQGRLRDSNYGYTF. CDR3 in DNA: TGTGCCAGCAGCCAAGGGCGGCTCAGGGACTCTAACTATGGCTACACCTTC.

The CDR3 spells CASSYGTDEKLFF. The CDR3 coding sequence is TGCGCCAGCAGTTACGGAACAGATGAAAAACTGTTTTTT. This rearrangement joins TRBV5-1 to TRBJ1-4; D ambiguous. The V end lost 5 bases, the J end lost 6 bases, and 11 bases lay between the germline ends. This CDR3 comprises 13 residues. Germline V gene data show CDR1 as SGHRS and CDR2 as YFSETQ. Supplemented by reference TRBV5-1 and TRBJ1-4, the full variable domain reads KAGVTQTPRYLIKTRGQQVTLSCSPISGHRSVSWYQQTPGQGLQFLFEYFSETQRNKGNFPGRFSGRQFSNSRSEMNVSTLELGDSALYLCASSYGTDEKLFFGSGTQLSVL.

This clone was counted a few times. This chain joins TRBV19 and TRBJ2-2; D perhaps matches TRBD2 (5 bases). This CDR3 is built from 15 residues. Trimming took off 6 bases at V and 13 bases at J, with 24 bases between the two ends. Per the germline V gene, CDR1 is LNHDA and CDR2 is SQIVND (reference sequence). CDR3 region: CASRSEAEVPLVLFF. In DNA form, the CDR3 reads TGTGCCAGTAGATCCGAGGCGGAGGTTCCCCTTGTGCTGTTTTTT.

The rearrangement links TRBV7-2 to TRBJ1-3, with a tentative D call TRBD1 (6 bases). This CDR3 region has 17 residues. The germline V gene encodes CDR1 SGHTA and CDR2 FQGNSA. Trimming left V 2 bases short and J 0 bases short, with 14 bases between. The CDR3 DNA reads TGTGCCAGCAGCTTAACCGGACAGTTTCACTCTGGAAACACCATATATTTT. This sequence encodes CASSLTGQFHSGNTIYF.

This clone has just one count. This chain links TRBV7-2 with TRBJ2-7, with D possibly matching TRBD1 (5 bases). Trimming took 4 bases from V and 2 from J, leaving 12 bases between them. The CDR3 spans 14 residues. The germline CDR1 and CDR2 sequences are SGHTA and FQGNSA. CDR3 sequence (DNA): TGTGCCAGCAGCTCTGGACAATCCACCTACGAGCAGTACTTC. It specifies CASSSGQSTYEQYF.

V is TRBV19 and J is TRBJ2-7; 7 bases match TRBD2. V trimming: 4 bases; J trimming: 3 bases; junction bases outside the gene matches: 12. From germline, CDR1 is LNHDA and CDR2 SQIVND (reference sequence). The CDR3 totals 16 residues. Written as DNA, the CDR3 is TGTGCCAGTAGTAGTAGCAGCGGGGTATCAGGCTACGAGCAGTACTTC. Its protein product is CASSSSSGVSGYEQYF.

V gene TRBV29-1 combines with J gene TRBJ1-4, with 12 bases lining up with TRBD1. CDR1 is SQVTM, CDR2 ANQGSEA, per germline. V shed 5 bases, J shed 8 bases, and the junction held 3 bases outside the gene matches. This CDR3 spans 13 amino acids. CDR3 amino acids: CSVLGTGGEKLFF. In nucleotides, the CDR3 is TGCAGCGTTCTCGGGACAGGGGGCGAAAAACTGTTTTTT.

The chain uses TRBV7-9 and TRBJ2-3; 9 bases align to TRBD2. V shed 5 bases and J 2 bases; nucleotides not matched to a gene: 8. The CDR3 spans 16 residues. Germline assignment: CDR1 SEHNR and CDR2 FQNEAQ (reference sequence). In nucleotides, the CDR3 is TGTGCCAGCAGCCCTCAGCGGGGGGCATTCACAGATACGCAGTATTTT. As protein: CASSPQRGAFTDTQYF.

This CDR3 is CANSTPVNASNQPQHF. CDR3 coding DNA: TGTGCCAACTCAACCCCGGTGAACGCTAGCAATCAGCCCCAGCATTTT. This chain connects TRBV28 to TRBJ1-5; the D is unclear. This CDR3 is built from 16 residues. Between the trimmed V and J ends, which lost 10 bases and 0 bases, there was a span of 19 bases. The germline V gene has CDR1 MDHEN and CDR2 SYDVKM.

The chain combines TRBV28 with TRBJ2-5, with 7 bases that match TRBD1. The CDR3 sequence is 13 residues long. The V segment lost 6 bases and the J segment 5 bases; nucleotides outside the gene matches: 6. The germline V gene encodes CDR1 MDHEN and CDR2 SYDVKM. The CDR3: CASRYDRAETQYF. The CDR3 DNA reads as TGTGCCAGCAGATACGACAGGGCGGAGACCCAGTACTTC. The variable domain in full, completed from reference TRBV28 and TRBJ2-5, reads DVKVTQSSRYLVKRTGEKVFLECVQDMDHENMFWYRQDPGLGLRLIYFSYDVKMKEKGDIPEGYSVSREKKERFSLILESASTNQTSMYLCASRYDRAETQYFGPGTRLLVL.

V usage is TRBV30 and J usage is TRBJ2-2, with D maybe TRBD1 (6 bases). CDR1 GTSNPN and CDR2 SVGIG come from the germline V gene (reference sequence). The CDR3 covers 13 residues. With 3 bases removed from V and 4 bases from J, the gap between germline ends came to 9 bases. CDR3 sequence (DNA): TGTGCCTGGAGCCAGGGGTTCACCGGGGAGCTGTTTTTT. Translating it yields CAWSQGFTGELFF.

The CDR3 bases are TGTGCCAGCAGCTTAGCAGGGAGGCTGGACACTGAAGCTTTCTTT. It is translated as CASSLAGRLDTEAFF. The gene calls are TRBV7-9 and TRBJ1-1; D gene unclear. The CDR3 extends over 15 amino acids. CDR1 and CDR2 (germline): SEHNR, FQNEAQ (reference sequence). V lost 0 bases, J lost 3 bases, and 11 bases lay in between.

V is TRBV30 and J is TRBJ1-6; D unclear. The CDR3 is 15 residues long. The V and J ends lost 3 bases and 7 bases respectively, with 16 bases between them. The V gene's germline CDR1 is GTSNPN and CDR2 SVGIG (reference sequence). CDR3 sequence reads: CAWRTPDFQNSPLHF. The CDR3 nucleotides are TGTGCCTGGAGGACCCCGGACTTCCAGAATTCACCCCTCCACTTT.

The CDR3 DNA is TGTGCCAGTAGTAGGGGGGCGGACAGGCTCGGTGAAGCTTTCTTT. Its translation is CASSRGADRLGEAFF. The rearrangement uses TRBV19 and TRBJ1-1, with 7 bases that match TRBD1. The V segment lost 4 bases and the J segment 7 bases; nucleotides outside the gene matches: 12. Germline CDR1 LNHDA, CDR2 SQIVND (reference sequence). The CDR3 runs to 15 residues. Variable domain in full (rest from reference TRBV19 and TRBJ1-1): DGGITQSPKYLFRKEGQNVTLSCEQNLNHDAMYWYRQDPGQGLRLIYYSQIVNDFQKGDIAEGYSVSREKKESFPLTVTSAQKNPTAFYLCASSRGADRLGEAFFGQGTRLTVV.

J is TRBJ1-2 and V is TRBV14; 7 nucleotides line up with TRBD1. The CDR3 is 13 amino acids. The ends lost 6 bases at V and 3 bases at J; junction bases unmatched: 4. Germline lookup yields CDR1 SGHDN and CDR2 FVKESK. CDR3 sequence: CASRRTGDYGYTF. The CDR3 DNA follows: TGTGCCAGCAGAAGGACAGGCGACTATGGCTACACCTTC.

This clone has more than one count but fewer than ten. The CDR3 region is CASSQDEGLTEAFF. The CDR3 bases are TGTGCCAGCAGCCAAGATGAGGGACTTACTGAAGCTTTCTTT. This sequence joins TRBV3-1 (or the pseudogene TRBV3-2) and TRBJ1-1, with D perhaps matching TRBD1 (5 bases). The CDR3 runs 14 residues. Germline assignment: CDR1 LGHDT and CDR2 YNNKEL (reference sequence). V was trimmed by 0 bases and J by 5 bases, leaving 10 bases between them.

V usage is TRBV11-3 and J usage is TRBJ1-6; 9 bases fit TRBD1. The V gene end was trimmed by 5 bases and the J gene end by 7 bases; junction bases not matched to a gene: 6. Germline CDR1 reads SGHNT; CDR2 reads YENEEA. The CDR3 has 15 amino acids. The CDR3: CASSPGQGRNSPLHF. The CDR3, as DNA: TGTGCCAGCAGCCCTGGACAGGGGAGAAATTCACCCCTCCACTTT. Full variable domain (missing parts from reference TRBV11-3 and TRBJ1-6): EAGVVQSPRYKIIEKKQPVAFWCNPISGHNTLYWYLQNLGQGPELLIRYENEEAVDDSQLPKDRFSAERLKGVDSTLKIQPAELGDSAVYLCASSPGQGRNSPLHFGNGTRLTVT.

The chain combines TRBV6-5 with TRBJ2-7, with 14 bases matching TRBD2. Germline CDR1 and CDR2: MNHEY and SVGAGI. This CDR3 region has 16 residues. V lost 2 bases to trimming and J lost 7 bases; unmatched junction nucleotides: 7. The chain's CDR3 is CASSYAPGLAGVEQYF. Here the CDR3 DNA reads TGTGCCAGCAGTTACGCCCCGGGACTAGCGGGAGTGGAGCAGTACTTC.

The rearrangement links TRBV9 to TRBJ2-5; D gene uncertain. CDR3 length equals 14 residues. The V gene lost 6 bases and the J gene lost 2 bases, with 14 bases spanning the gap. Germline V gene data show CDR1 as SGDLS and CDR2 as YYNGEE. CDR3 sequence: CASTGTHEQETQYF. The CDR3 bases are TGTGCCAGCACTGGCACACATGAACAAGAGACCCAGTACTTC.